A single sample gave rise to the 32 T cell receptor beta chains below, sequenced in a study of CD8+ T cells in alopecia areata. Reverse transcription of extracted RNA yielded cDNA, which provided the sequencing template. Repertoires were generated with immunoSEQ multiplex PCR, while TCRdb's copy carries only in-frame clones and drops some. Of 110,000 to 150,000 clones in the sample, about 56% were seen once. As for treatment: oral pan-JAK inhibitor, 5-10 mg twice daily. The input for sequencing was CD8+ T cells sorted from blood, taken at week 4, from a patient treated with tofacitinib. The source of these receptors is a human donor with alopecia areata.

This clone has just a few counts. The V and J genes are TRBV7-9 and TRBJ1-5; tentative D call: TRBD1 (6 bases). The CDR3 spans 14 residues. The germline CDR1 and CDR2 sequences are SEHNR and FQNEAQ (reference sequence). V gave up 5 bases and J gave up 1 base, with 9 bases separating them. The CDR3 loop reads CASSQQGSNQPQHF. The CDR3 nucleotides read TGTGCCAGCAGCCAACAGGGCAGCAATCAGCCCCAGCATTTT.

The chain employs TRBV29-1 and TRBJ1-1; no clear D gene. V dropped 5 bases and J dropped 0 bases, with 4 bases sitting between them. Germline-derived CDR1 and CDR2 are SQVTM and ANQGSEA. This CDR3 has 11 residues. The CDR3 sequence is CSVLMNTEAFF. The CDR3 nucleotides read TGCAGCGTTCTTATGAACACTGAAGCTTTCTTT.

J is TRBJ1-4 and V is TRBV6-6; the match to TRBD1 covers 7 bases. V lost 7 bases to trimming and J lost 6 bases; unmatched junction nucleotides: 5. This CDR3 region has 13 residues. CDR1 and CDR2 (germline): MNHNY, SVGAGI (reference sequence). The CDR3 region is CASNDRVYEKLFF. In DNA form, the CDR3 reads TGTGCCAGCAATGACAGGGTGTATGAAAAACTGTTTTTT.

This clone was detected many times. Other DNA sequences in this sample translate to the same CDR3. J is TRBJ1-1 and V is TRBV7-8; D call uncertain. Germline assignment: CDR1 SGHVS and CDR2 FQNEAQ. The V end was cut by 5 bases, the J end by 4 bases, with 14 bases between. The CDR3 spans 14 residues. The CDR3 loop is CASSPGLLGTEAFF. DNA for the CDR3: TGTGCCAGCAGCCCGGGGTTGTTGGGCACTGAAGCTTTCTTT. The whole variable domain, filled in from reference TRBV7-8 and TRBJ1-1, reads GAGVSQSPRYKVAKRGQDVALRCDPISGHVSLFWYQQALGQGPEFLTYFQNEAQLDKSGLPSDRFFAERPEGSVSTLKIQRTQQEDSAVYLCASSPGLLGTEAFFGQGTRLTVV.

The chain recombines TRBV7-9 with TRBJ2-7, with D possibly matching TRBD1 (6 bases). The CDR3 sequence is 12 residues long. CDR1 and CDR2 from the germline V gene are SEHNR and FQNEAQ (reference sequence). Between the trimmed V and J ends, which lost 4 bases and 7 bases, there was a span of 11 bases. CDR3: CASSSRTVEQYF. CDR3 in DNA: TGTGCCAGCAGCTCAAGGACAGTAGAGCAGTACTTC. The whole variable domain, filled in from reference TRBV7-9 and TRBJ2-7, reads DTGVSQNPRHKITKRGQNVTFRCDPISEHNRLYWYRQTLGQGPEFLTYFQNEAQLEKSRLLSDRFSAERPKGSFSTLEIQRTEQGDSAMYLCASSSRTVEQYFGPGTRLTVT.

The count of this clone is one. The chain is built from TRBV5-1 and TRBJ2-3; 7 bases agree with TRBD1. Germline CDR1 is SGHRS and CDR2 is YFSETQ. This CDR3 has 16 amino acids. V lost 5 bases to trimming and J lost 3 bases; unmatched junction nucleotides: 12. The CDR3 loop reads CASRSDRVLRTDTQYF. CDR3 nucleotides: TGCGCCAGCAGAAGCGACAGGGTTTTGAGAACAGATACGCAGTATTTT.

V is TRBV15 and J is TRBJ2-1, with TRBD2 identical over 11 bases. Germline CDR1 LNHNV, CDR2 YYDKDF (reference sequence). V lost 8 bases and J lost 5; bases outside the gene matches: 2. This CDR3 contains 13 residues. This CDR3 is CATRLAGNNEQFF. The DNA of the CDR3 is TGTGCCACCCGACTAGCGGGGAACAATGAGCAGTTCTTC.

DNA of the CDR3: TGTGCCAGCAGTTTTACAGAGAACACTGAAGCTTTCTTT. It yields the protein CASSFTENTEAFF. The V and J genes are TRBV6-5 and TRBJ1-1, with D unclear. This CDR3 contains 13 residues. V was pared by 4 bases and J by 1 base, with 7 bases between. Germline values: CDR1 MNHEY, CDR2 SVGAGI.

This clone was found once. The V gene is TRBV5-4, the J gene TRBJ2-7, with TRBD1 identical over 7 bases. This CDR3 spans 13 amino acids. Germline CDR1 SGHNT, CDR2 YYREEE (reference sequence). Trimming took 4 bases from V and 7 from J; bases not matched to a gene: 8. The CDR3 DNA is TGTGCCAGCAGCGATATTACAGGGGAGGAGCAGTACTTC. Protein sequence: CASSDITGEEQYF.

This rearrangement joins TRBV5-4 to TRBJ2-1; D unresolved. CDR3 length equals 14 residues. In germline, CDR1 is SGHNT, CDR2 YYREEE (reference sequence). V lost 1 base and J 5 bases, leaving 10 bases between the germline ends. CDR3 coding DNA: TGTGCCAGCAGCTTGAGAGACGAAGACAATGAGCAGTTCTTC. Its translation: CASSLRDEDNEQFF.

V and J are TRBV11-2 and TRBJ2-1; D gene unclear. Trimming removed 5 bases at V and 6 bases at J, with 5 bases between. Germline loops: CDR1 SGHAT, CDR2 FQNNGV. The CDR3 consists of 11 residues. The CDR3 sequence is CASSATNEQFF. Written as DNA, the CDR3 is TGTGCCAGCAGCGCCACCAATGAGCAGTTCTTC.

This clone showed up many times. The CDR3 protein is CASSDGGQGDYNEQFF. The DNA for the CDR3 is TGTGCCAGCAGTGACGGGGGACAGGGGGACTACAATGAGCAGTTCTTC. The chain carries TRBV6-4 and TRBJ2-1; the match to TRBD1 covers 11 bases. This CDR3 is built from 16 residues. The V gene end was trimmed by 2 bases and the J gene end by 3 bases; junction bases not matched to a gene: 3. CDR1 and CDR2 from the germline V gene are MRHNA and SNTAGT.

The DNA for the CDR3 is TGCAGCGTCCATACAGGGGACGGCGGCTACACCTTC. This encodes CSVHTGDGGYTF. V and J are TRBV29-1 and TRBJ1-2; 7 nucleotides match TRBD1. The CDR3 totals 12 residues. V was clipped by 6 bases and J by 8 bases; unmatched bases: 9. CDR1 and CDR2 (germline): SQVTM, ANQGSEA.

The V and J genes are TRBV7-2 and TRBJ2-3; D gene unclear. With 1 base removed from V and 5 bases from J, the gap between germline ends came to 7 bases. Germline loops: CDR1 SGHTA, CDR2 FQGNSA. The length of the CDR3 is 13 residues. The CDR3 spells CASSLGLGDTQYF. The DNA for the CDR3 is TGTGCCAGCAGCTTAGGGTTGGGAGATACGCAGTATTTT.

The chain employs TRBV6-5 and TRBJ1-6; maybe TRBD1 (5 bases). V shed 5 bases and J shed 8 bases, with 10 bases lying between them. Germline V gives CDR1 MNHEY, CDR2 SVGAGI. The CDR3 extends over 13 amino acids. The CDR3 spells CASSNQGYSPLHF. The DNA of the CDR3 is TGTGCCAGCAGTAACCAGGGTTATTCACCCCTCCACTTT.

The genes are TRBV20-1 and TRBJ2-1; D is perhaps TRBD2 (6 bases). The V and J ends lost 6 bases and 12 bases respectively, with 15 bases between them. Germline CDR1 reads DFQATT; CDR2 reads SNEGSKA (reference sequence). CDR3 length: 11 residues. In nucleotides, the CDR3 is TGCAGTGCGACAAGTTTGGGACTGCAGTTCTTC. This gives the protein CSATSLGLQFF.

There are a few counts of this clone. The rearrangement uses TRBV5-1 and TRBJ2-4; no definite D call. The CDR3 extends over 14 amino acids. CDR1 SGHRS and CDR2 YFSETQ come from the germline V gene. V lost 0 bases, J lost 9 bases, and 13 bases lay in between. CDR3 protein: CASSLAAPRSIQYF. Written as DNA, the CDR3 is TGCGCCAGCAGCTTGGCCGCCCCCAGGAGCATTCAGTACTTC.

This rearrangement joins TRBV7-8 to TRBJ2-3; D call uncertain. V lost 3 bases to trimming and J lost 2 bases, with 12 bases between them. Per the germline V gene, CDR1 is SGHVS and CDR2 is FQNEAQ. The CDR3 contains 15 residues. CDR3 protein: CASSLVAVVTDTQYF. For the CDR3, the DNA is TGTGCCAGCAGCTTGGTGGCAGTTGTCACAGATACGCAGTATTTT.

This clone has a handful of counts. CDR3 nucleotide sequence: TGTGCCAGCAGCATAATGACAGGGGGAGGCACAGATACGCAGTATTTT. It yields the protein CASSIMTGGGTDTQYF. V and J are TRBV9 and TRBJ2-3, with 9 bases lining up with TRBD1. CDR1 is SGDLS, CDR2 YYNGEE, per germline. The CDR3 spans 16 residues. V dropped 4 bases and J dropped 1; count of bases not matched to a gene: 7.

V and J are TRBV15 and TRBJ2-3; a weak D match, TRBD2 (6 bases). Trimming shortened V by 5 bases and J by 0 bases, and 12 bases separated the two germline ends. The CDR3 totals 15 residues. The germline V gene encodes CDR1 LNHNV and CDR2 YYDKDF (reference sequence). As DNA, the CDR3 is TGTGCCACCAGCCTCGGGGGTTCTAGCACAGATACGCAGTATTTT. Its translation is CATSLGGSSTDTQYF.

For this clone: The DNA is omitted, as the CDR3 cannot be located on it reliably, and the CDR3 follows TCRdb's listing. The rearrangement links TRBV5-6 to TRBJ2-5; the D segment call TRBD2 is taken from the table without a DNA check. The V gene's germline CDR1 is SGHDT and CDR2 YYEEEE. Counting both end residues, the CDR3 totals 18 amino acids. This CDR3 is CASSYTFGTSGAWETQYF.

This chain joins TRBV7-8 and TRBJ2-1, with D perhaps matching TRBD2 (7 bases). The ends were cut back, 3 bases at V and 9 bases at J, with 9 bases in the middle. CDR3 length: 12 residues. The germline CDR1 and CDR2 sequences are SGHVS and FQNEAQ. The CDR3: CASSFRGGEQFF. The CDR3 bases are TGTGCCAGCAGCTTTAGGGGGGGTGAGCAGTTCTTC. Based on the CDR3 plus reference TRBV7-8 and TRBJ2-1, the full variable domain is GAGVSQSPRYKVAKRGQDVALRCDPISGHVSLFWYQQALGQGPEFLTYFQNEAQLDKSGLPSDRFFAERPEGSVSTLKIQRTQQEDSAVYLCASSFRGGEQFFGPGTRLTVL.

The chain joins TRBV29-1 to TRBJ1-5; no firm D call. CDR1 is SQVTM, CDR2 ANQGSEA, per germline. CDR3 size: 12 residues. The V and J ends lost 0 bases and 11 bases respectively, with 11 bases between them. The CDR3 DNA follows: TGCAGCGTTGAAGATGAGGGCAGAGCCCAGCATTTT. It encodes CSVEDEGRAQHF.

The CDR3 sequence is CASSLEQNNTGELFF. CDR3 DNA: TGTGCCAGCAGCTTGGAACAGAATAACACCGGGGAGCTGTTTTTT. The rearrangement uses TRBV5-6 and TRBJ2-2; D is uncertain. CDR1 and CDR2 (germline): SGHDT, YYEEEE. V lost 0 bases, J lost 2 bases, and 8 bases lay in between. This CDR3 spans 15 amino acids. The full variable domain, its missing parts supplied by reference TRBV5-6 and TRBJ2-2, is DAGVTQSPTHLIKTRGQQVTLRCSPKSGHDTVSWYQQALGQGPQFIFQYYEEEERQRGNFPDRFSGHQFPNYSSELNVNALLLGDSALYLCASSLEQNNTGELFFGEGSRLTVL.

Regarding this clone: Within the sample, other DNA sequences also encode this same CDR3. Here the CDR3 reads CSVGGTSSYNEQFF. CDR3 DNA sequence: TGCAGCGTTGGTGGGACTAGTAGTTACAATGAGCAGTTCTTC. V gene TRBV29-1 combines with J gene TRBJ2-1; 8 nucleotides align to TRBD2. Trimming removed 4 bases from V and 4 bases from J; junction bases left unmatched: 6. The CDR3 has 14 amino acids. CDR1 SQVTM and CDR2 ANQGSEA come from the germline V gene.

CDR3 loop: CASRYRDQETQYF. CDR3 DNA sequence: TGTGCCAGCAGGTACCGGGACCAAGAGACCCAGTACTTC. This chain links TRBV6-5 with TRBJ2-5; D ambiguous. The CDR3 runs 13 residues. The ends were cut back, 6 bases at V and 0 bases at J, with 8 bases in the middle. The germline CDR1 and CDR2 sequences are MNHEY and SVGAGI.

The CDR3: CASSYQRSYTF. DNA for the CDR3: TGTGCCAGCAGTTACCAAAGGTCCTACACCTTC. The chain employs TRBV7-9 and TRBJ1-2; D is ambiguous. V was shortened by 6 bases and J by 10 bases, with 12 bases between the two germline ends. CDR1 is SEHNR, CDR2 FQNEAQ, per germline (reference sequence). The CDR3 has 11 residues.

The chain carries TRBV5-4 and TRBJ2-3; no firm D call. The germline CDR1 and CDR2 sequences are SGHNT and YYREEE (reference sequence). The CDR3 loop spans 11 amino acids. Trimming shortened V by 5 bases and J by 2 bases, and 3 bases separated the two germline ends. CDR3 sequence reads: CASSHTDTQYF. DNA for the CDR3: TGTGCCAGCAGTCACACAGATACGCAGTATTTT.

In nucleotides, the CDR3 is TGCGCCAGCAGCAACAGGAGAGCTCAGCCCCAGCATTTT. Protein: CASSNRRAQPQHF. The chain employs TRBV4-1 and TRBJ1-5; TRBD1 might be the D (5 bases). V dropped 5 bases and J dropped 6 bases, with 11 bases sitting between them. CDR3 size: 13 residues. Per germline, CDR1 MGHRA and CDR2 YSYEKL.

This clone was detected only a few times. This rearrangement joins TRBV29-1 to TRBJ2-6, with D unresolved. CDR3 length: 16 residues. V was pared by 6 bases and J by 0 bases, with 15 bases between. The germline V gene has CDR1 SQVTM and CDR2 ANQGSEA. CDR3 in DNA: TGCAGCGTCCTGATATCCCTCTCCTCTGGGGCCAACGTCCTGACTTTC. Amino acid sequence: CSVLISLSSGANVLTF.

This clone came up once. V usage is TRBV4-2 and J usage is TRBJ2-2, with unresolved D. CDR3 length: 14 amino acids. Germline assignment: CDR1 LGHNA and CDR2 YNFKEQ. V lost 4 bases, J lost 6 bases, and 12 bases lay in between. The CDR3 sequence is CASSPIAPPGELFF. The CDR3 DNA follows: TGTGCCAGCAGCCCAATAGCTCCCCCCGGGGAGCTGTTTTTT.

This clone was detected once. The chain joins TRBV12-5 to TRBJ2-7; D is undetermined. CDR1 and CDR2 from the germline V gene are LGHNT and FRNRAP. V lost 3 bases and J lost 3, with 6 bases in between. The CDR3 runs 12 residues. CDR3 sequence: CASGFWGYEQYF. CDR3 DNA sequence: TGTGCTAGTGGTTTTTGGGGCTACGAGCAGTACTTC.